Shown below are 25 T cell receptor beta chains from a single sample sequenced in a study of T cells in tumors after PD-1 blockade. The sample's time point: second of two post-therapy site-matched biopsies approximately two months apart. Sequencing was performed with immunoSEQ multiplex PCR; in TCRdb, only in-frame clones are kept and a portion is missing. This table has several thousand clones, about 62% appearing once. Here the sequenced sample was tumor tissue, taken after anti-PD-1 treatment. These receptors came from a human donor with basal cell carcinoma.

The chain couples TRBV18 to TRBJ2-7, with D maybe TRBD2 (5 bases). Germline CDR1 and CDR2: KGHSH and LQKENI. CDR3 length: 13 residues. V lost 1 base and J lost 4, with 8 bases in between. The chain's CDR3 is CASSPLAGYEQYF. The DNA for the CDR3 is TGTGCCAGCTCACCACTTGCGGGTTACGAGCAGTACTTC. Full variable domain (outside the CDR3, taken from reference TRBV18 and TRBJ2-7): NAGVMQNPRHLVRRRGQEARLRCSPMKGHSHVYWYRQLPEEGLKFMVYLQKENIIDESGMPKERFSAEFPKEGPSILRIQQVVRGDSAAYFCASSPLAGYEQYFGPGTRLTVT.

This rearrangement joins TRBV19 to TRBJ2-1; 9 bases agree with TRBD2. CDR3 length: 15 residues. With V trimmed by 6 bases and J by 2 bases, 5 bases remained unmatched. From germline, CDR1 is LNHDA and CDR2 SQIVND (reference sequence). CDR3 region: CASSPSGDPYNEQFF. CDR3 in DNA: TGTGCCAGTAGCCCTAGCGGGGATCCCTACAATGAGCAGTTCTTC. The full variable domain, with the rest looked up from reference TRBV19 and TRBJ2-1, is DGGITQSPKYLFRKEGQNVTLSCEQNLNHDAMYWYRQDPGQGLRLIYYSQIVNDFQKGDIAEGYSVSREKKESFPLTVTSAQKNPTAFYLCASSPSGDPYNEQFFGPGTRLTVL.

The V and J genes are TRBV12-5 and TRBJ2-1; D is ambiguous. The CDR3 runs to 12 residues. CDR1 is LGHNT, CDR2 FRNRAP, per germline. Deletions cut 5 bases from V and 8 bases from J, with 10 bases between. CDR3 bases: TGTGCTAGTGGTCCTCATTCCGATGAGCAGTTCTTC. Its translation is CASGPHSDEQFF.

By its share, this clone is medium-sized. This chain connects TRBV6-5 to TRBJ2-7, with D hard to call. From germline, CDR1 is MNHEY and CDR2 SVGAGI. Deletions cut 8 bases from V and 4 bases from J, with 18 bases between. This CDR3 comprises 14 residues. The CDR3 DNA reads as TGTGCCAGCCGAGGTCGAGCAGGACGGTACGAGCAGTACTTC. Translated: CASRGRAGRYEQYF.

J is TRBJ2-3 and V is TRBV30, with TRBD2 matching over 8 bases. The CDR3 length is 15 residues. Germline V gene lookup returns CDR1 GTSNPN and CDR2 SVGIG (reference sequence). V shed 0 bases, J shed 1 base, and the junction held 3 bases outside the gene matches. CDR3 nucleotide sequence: TGTGCCTGGAGTGTTGGTAGCGGGGGCACAGATACGCAGTATTTT. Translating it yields CAWSVGSGGTDTQYF. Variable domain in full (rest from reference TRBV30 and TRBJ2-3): SQTIHQWPATLVQPVGSPLSLECTVEGTSNPNLYWYRQAAGRGLQLLFYSVGIGQISSEVPQNLSASRPQDRQFILSSKKLLLSDSGFYLCAWSVGSGGTDTQYFGPGTRLTVL.

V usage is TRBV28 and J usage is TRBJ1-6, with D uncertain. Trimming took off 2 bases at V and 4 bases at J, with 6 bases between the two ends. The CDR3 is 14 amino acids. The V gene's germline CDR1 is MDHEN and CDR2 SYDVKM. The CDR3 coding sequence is TGTGCCAGCAGTTTAGAACAGTATAATTCACCCCTCCACTTT. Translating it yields CASSLEQYNSPLHF.

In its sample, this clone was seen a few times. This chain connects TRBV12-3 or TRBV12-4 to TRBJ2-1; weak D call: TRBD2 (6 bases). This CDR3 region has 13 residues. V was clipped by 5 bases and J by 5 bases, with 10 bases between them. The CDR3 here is CASSPTSHNEQFF. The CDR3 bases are TGTGCCAGCAGTCCTACTAGCCACAATGAGCAGTTCTTC.

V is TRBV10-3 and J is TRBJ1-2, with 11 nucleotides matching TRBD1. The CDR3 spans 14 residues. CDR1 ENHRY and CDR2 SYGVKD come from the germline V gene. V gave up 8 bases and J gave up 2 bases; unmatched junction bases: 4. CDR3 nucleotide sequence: TGTGCCATCCGGGACAGGGGGATGAACTATGGCTACACCTTC. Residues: CAIRDRGMNYGYTF.

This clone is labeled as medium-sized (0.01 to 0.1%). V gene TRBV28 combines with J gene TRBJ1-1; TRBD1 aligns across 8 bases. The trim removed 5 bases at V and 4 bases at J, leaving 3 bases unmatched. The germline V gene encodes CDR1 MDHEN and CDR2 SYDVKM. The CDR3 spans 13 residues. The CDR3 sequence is CASSQGTGTEAFF. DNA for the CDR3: TGTGCCAGCAGTCAGGGGACAGGCACTGAAGCTTTCTTT.

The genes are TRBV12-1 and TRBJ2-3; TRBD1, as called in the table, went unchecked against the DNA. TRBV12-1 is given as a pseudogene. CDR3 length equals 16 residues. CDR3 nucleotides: TGTGCCAGCAGCCCTCGTTTAGGGGCCCACACAGATACGCAGTATTTT. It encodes CASSPRLGAHTDTQYF.

The CDR3 bases are TGTGCCAGCAGTGAAGCGGGGGGACAGGGGAATGAGCAGTTCTTC. Residues: CASSEAGGQGNEQFF. The J gene is TRBJ2-1, the V gene TRBV6-4; TRBD1 might be the D (10 bases). Looked up from germline, CDR1 is MRHNA and CDR2 is SNTAGT. V was shortened by 3 bases and J by 7 bases, with 16 bases between the two germline ends. There are 15 residues in the CDR3.

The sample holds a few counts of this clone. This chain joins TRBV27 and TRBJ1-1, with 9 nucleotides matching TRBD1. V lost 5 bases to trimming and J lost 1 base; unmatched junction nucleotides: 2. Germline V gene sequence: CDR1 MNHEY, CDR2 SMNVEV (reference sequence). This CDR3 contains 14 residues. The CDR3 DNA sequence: TGTGCCAGCAGTCGACAGGGGGAGAACACTGAAGCTTTCTTT. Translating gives CASSRQGENTEAFF.

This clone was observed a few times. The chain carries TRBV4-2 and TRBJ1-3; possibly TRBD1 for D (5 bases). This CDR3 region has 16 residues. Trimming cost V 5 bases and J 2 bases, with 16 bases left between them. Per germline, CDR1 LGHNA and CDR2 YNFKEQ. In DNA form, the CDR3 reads TGTGCCAGCAGCTTTAATGCGGGAGGGGCTGGAAACACCATATATTTT. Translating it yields CASSFNAGGAGNTIYF.

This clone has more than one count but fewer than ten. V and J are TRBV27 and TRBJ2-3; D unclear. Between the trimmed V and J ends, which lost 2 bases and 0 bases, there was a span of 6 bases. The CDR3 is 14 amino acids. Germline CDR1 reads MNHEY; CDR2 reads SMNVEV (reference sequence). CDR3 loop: CASSLKTSTDTQYF. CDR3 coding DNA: TGTGCCAGCAGTTTAAAGACTAGCACAGATACGCAGTATTTT.

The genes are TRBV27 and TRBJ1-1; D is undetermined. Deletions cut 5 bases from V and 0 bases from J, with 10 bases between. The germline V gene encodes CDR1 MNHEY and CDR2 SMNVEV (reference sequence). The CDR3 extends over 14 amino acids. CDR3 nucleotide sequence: TGTGCCAGCAGTAACAGTTGGATGAACACTGAAGCTTTCTTT. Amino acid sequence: CASSNSWMNTEAFF.

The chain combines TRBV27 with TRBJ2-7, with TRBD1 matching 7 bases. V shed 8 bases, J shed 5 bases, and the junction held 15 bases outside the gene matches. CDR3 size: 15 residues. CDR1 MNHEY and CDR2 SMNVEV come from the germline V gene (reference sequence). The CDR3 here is CASRQGVIQRDEQYF. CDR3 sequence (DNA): TGTGCCAGCCGACAGGGAGTGATACAAAGGGACGAGCAGTACTTC.

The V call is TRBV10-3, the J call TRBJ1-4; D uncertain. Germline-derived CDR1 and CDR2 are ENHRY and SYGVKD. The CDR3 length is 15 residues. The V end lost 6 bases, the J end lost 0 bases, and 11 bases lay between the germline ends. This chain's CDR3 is CAISKDGATNEKLFF. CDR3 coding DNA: TGTGCCATCAGCAAGGACGGGGCAACTAATGAAAAACTGTTTTTT.

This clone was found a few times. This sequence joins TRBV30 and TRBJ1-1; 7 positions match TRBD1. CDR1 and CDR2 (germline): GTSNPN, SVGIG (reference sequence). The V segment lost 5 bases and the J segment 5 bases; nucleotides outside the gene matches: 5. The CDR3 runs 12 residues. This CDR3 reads CAWATGITEAFF. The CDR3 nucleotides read TGTGCCTGGGCGACAGGGATTACTGAAGCTTTCTTT.

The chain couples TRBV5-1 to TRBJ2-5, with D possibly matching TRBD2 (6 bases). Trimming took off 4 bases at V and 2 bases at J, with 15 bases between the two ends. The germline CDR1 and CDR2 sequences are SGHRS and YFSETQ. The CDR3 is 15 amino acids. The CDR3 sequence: CASSIALAVQETQYF. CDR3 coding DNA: TGCGCCAGCAGCATAGCCTTAGCGGTACAAGAGACCCAGTACTTC.

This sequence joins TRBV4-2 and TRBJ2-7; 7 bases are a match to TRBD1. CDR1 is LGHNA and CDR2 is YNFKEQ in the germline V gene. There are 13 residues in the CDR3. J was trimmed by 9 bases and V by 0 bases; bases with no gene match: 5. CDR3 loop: CASSQDRAGGQYF. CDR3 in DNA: TGTGCCAGCAGCCAAGATCGGGCAGGGGGGCAGTACTTC.

CDR3 protein: CASSPLGAFKNIQYF. Here the CDR3 DNA reads TGTGCCAGCAGCCCCCTGGGAGCGTTCAAAAACATTCAGTACTTC. The gene calls are TRBV7-2 and TRBJ2-4, with D perhaps matching TRBD2 (5 bases). The CDR3 extends over 15 amino acids. V was pared by 5 bases and J by 3 bases, with 14 bases between. Germline V gene sequence: CDR1 SGHTA, CDR2 FQGNSA.

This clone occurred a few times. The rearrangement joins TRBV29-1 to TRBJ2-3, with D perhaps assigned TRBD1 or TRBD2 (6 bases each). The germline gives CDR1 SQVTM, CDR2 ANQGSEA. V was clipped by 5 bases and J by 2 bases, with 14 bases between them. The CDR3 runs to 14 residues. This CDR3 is CSVHVRGLTDTQYF. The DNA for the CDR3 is TGCAGCGTTCACGTCAGGGGACTCACAGATACGCAGTATTTT.

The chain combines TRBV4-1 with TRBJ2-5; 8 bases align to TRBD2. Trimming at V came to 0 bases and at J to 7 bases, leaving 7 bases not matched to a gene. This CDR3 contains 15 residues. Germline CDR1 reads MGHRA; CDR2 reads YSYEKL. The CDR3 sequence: CASSQDPAGVATQYF. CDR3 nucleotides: TGCGCCAGCAGCCAAGACCCAGCGGGGGTCGCGACCCAGTACTTC.

CDR3 nucleotides: TGTGCCAGTAGTATAGAGCTTCCCGTCGCCTTGAACGAGCAGTACTTC. This translates into CASSIELPVALNEQYF. V usage is TRBV19 and J usage is TRBJ2-7, with D unclear. The CDR3 has 16 residues. The V end was cut by 0 bases, the J end by 5 bases, with 17 bases between. CDR1 LNHDA and CDR2 SQIVND come from the germline V gene (reference sequence).

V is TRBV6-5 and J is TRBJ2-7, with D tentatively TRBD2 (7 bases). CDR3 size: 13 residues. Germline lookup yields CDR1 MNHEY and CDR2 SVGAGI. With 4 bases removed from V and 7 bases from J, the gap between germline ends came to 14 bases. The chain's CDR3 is CASSSTGGREQYF. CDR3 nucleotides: TGTGCCAGCAGTTCTACGGGGGGCCGGGAGCAGTACTTC.